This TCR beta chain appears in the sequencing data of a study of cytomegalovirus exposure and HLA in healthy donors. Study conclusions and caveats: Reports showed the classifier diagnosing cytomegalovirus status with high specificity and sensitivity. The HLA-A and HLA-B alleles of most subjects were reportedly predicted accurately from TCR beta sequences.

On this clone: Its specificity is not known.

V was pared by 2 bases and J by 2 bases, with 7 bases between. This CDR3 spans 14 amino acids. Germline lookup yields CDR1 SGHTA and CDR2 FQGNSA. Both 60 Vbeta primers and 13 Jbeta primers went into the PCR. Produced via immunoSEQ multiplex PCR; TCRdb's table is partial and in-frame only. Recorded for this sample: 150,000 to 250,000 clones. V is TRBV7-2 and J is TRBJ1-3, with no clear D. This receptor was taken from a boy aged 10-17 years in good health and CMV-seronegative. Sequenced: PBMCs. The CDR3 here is CASSLSRPGNTIYF. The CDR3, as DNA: TGTGCCAGCAGCTTATCCAGGCCTGGAAACACCATATATTTT. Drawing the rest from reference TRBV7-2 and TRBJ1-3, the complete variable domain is GAGVSQSPSNKVTEKGKDVELRCDPISGHTALYWYRQSLGQGLEFLIYFQGNSAPDKSGLPSDRFSAERTGGSVSTLTIQRTQQEDSAVYLCASSLSRPGNTIYFGEGSWLTVV.